The 25 T cell receptor beta chains listed next were all sequenced from one sample in a study of T-cell reconstitution after alpha-beta-depleted transplantation in children. Library preparation (for TCRbeta) was performed with unique molecular identifiers. TCRdb independently ran MiXCR on the PCR reads; one entry per CDR3 protein. The sample records about 830,000 distinct CDR3 sequences, 15% to 20% being singletons. The sample here was PBMCs, mostly from graft donor cells, taken 360 days after TCRalphabeta/CD19-depleted stem cell transplant. The origin of the receptors is a male patient aged 10 to 17 who had a stem cell transplant for acute lymphoblastic leukemia, so the T cells may come from the graft donor.

J is TRBJ2-3 and V is TRBV5-1; the D gene is possibly TRBD2 (6 bases). Trimming shortened V by 1 base and J by 6 bases, and 12 bases separated the two germline ends. The CDR3 spans 14 residues. CDR1 is SGHRS, CDR2 YFSETQ, per germline. The chain's CDR3 is CASSLQPGGDTQYF. The CDR3 DNA sequence: TGCGCCAGCAGCTTGCAACCTGGGGGGGATACGCAGTATTTT.

This rearrangement joins TRBV4-1 to TRBJ1-1, with D tentatively TRBD1 (6 bases). Germline CDR1 and CDR2: MGHRA and YSYEKL. Deletions cut 3 bases from V and 1 base from J, with 12 bases between. The CDR3 is made up of 15 amino acids. The CDR3 loop reads CASSHSDRRNTEAFF. The DNA of the CDR3 is TGCGCCAGCAGCCACTCCGACAGGAGGAACACTGAAGCTTTCTTT.

This clonotype was detected many times. This chain connects TRBV5-1 to TRBJ2-1, with TRBD2 matching over 14 bases. The trim removed 2 bases at V and 4 bases at J, leaving 11 bases unmatched. This CDR3 has 19 amino acids. The V gene's germline CDR1 is SGHRS and CDR2 YFSETQ. CDR3 sequence (DNA): TGCGCCAGCAGCTTTGAACCCGGGACTAGCGGGAGAAGTTACAATGAGCAGTTCTTC. Translating gives CASSFEPGTSGRSYNEQFF.

There are a few counts of this clonotype. This sequence joins TRBV10-3 and TRBJ2-1; 12 bases agree with TRBD2. CDR1 and CDR2 (germline): ENHRY, SYGVKD. The CDR3 extends over 15 amino acids. V shed 3 bases, J shed 7 bases, and the junction held 4 bases outside the gene matches. For the CDR3, the DNA is TGTGCCATCAGTGAACTAGCGGGAGGCAGGAATGAGCAGTTCTTC. Translating it yields CAISELAGGRNEQFF.

A few counts support this clonotype. The rearrangement links TRBV2 to TRBJ1-2; TRBD1 agrees at 10 bases. This CDR3 comprises 15 residues. The V and J ends lost 5 bases and 4 bases, in that order; junction bases with no gene match: 7. The germline gives CDR1 SNHLY, CDR2 FYNNEI. CDR3 residues: CASSLGQGGGYGYTF. CDR3 in DNA: TGTGCCAGCAGTCTCGGACAGGGGGGAGGCTATGGCTACACCTTC.

The table lists this clonotype with a few counts. CDR3 sequence reads: CASREYLTSGDEQFF. The CDR3 coding sequence is TGTGCCAGCAGGGAATATCTGACTAGCGGAGACGAGCAGTTCTTC. The chain employs TRBV3-1 and TRBJ2-1; 9 bases map to TRBD2. Looked up from germline, CDR1 is LGHDT and CDR2 is YNNKEL (reference sequence). The CDR3 sequence is 15 residues long. J gave up 10 bases and V 6 bases, and 13 bases lay outside the gene matches.

The chain carries TRBV24-1 and TRBJ2-1, with a tentative D call TRBD2 (6 bases). CDR1 is KGHDR and CDR2 is SFDVKD in the germline V gene. Trimming took 1 base from V and 5 from J, leaving 11 bases between them. The CDR3 totals 15 residues. The CDR3: CATSDFWGEHNEQFF. CDR3 coding DNA: TGTGCCACCAGTGATTTCTGGGGGGAACACAATGAGCAGTTCTTC.

This clonotype has just a few counts. This chain joins TRBV5-1 and TRBJ1-1; TRBD1 is a possible D gene (5 bases). The V gene lost 5 bases and the J gene lost 1 base, with 18 bases spanning the gap. Germline CDR1 is SGHRS and CDR2 is YFSETQ. CDR3 size: 16 residues. The CDR3 here is CASSHPGRAGNTEAFF. In nucleotides, the CDR3 is TGCGCCAGCAGTCACCCGGGACGAGCGGGGAACACTGAAGCTTTCTTT.

This sequence joins TRBV7-6 and TRBJ2-1; 8 nucleotides align to TRBD2. CDR3 size: 15 residues. Germline trimming cut 5 bases from V and 4 bases from J; bases unmatched to any gene: 7. Germline lookup yields CDR1 SGHVS and CDR2 FNYEAQ. This CDR3 reads CASSLGPSGYNEQFF. CDR3 sequence (DNA): TGTGCCAGCAGCCTGGGCCCTAGCGGGTACAATGAGCAGTTCTTC.

Only a few counts were recorded for this clonotype. The genes are TRBV4-1 and TRBJ2-3, with a possible D match to TRBD2 (5 bases). The germline V gene encodes CDR1 MGHRA and CDR2 YSYEKL. Deletions cut 6 bases from V and 6 bases from J, with 25 bases between. This CDR3 comprises 17 residues. The CDR3 spells CASSNIRTTEGEDTQYF. As DNA, the CDR3 is TGCGCCAGCAGTAACATCCGAACCACAGAGGGAGAGGATACGCAGTATTTT.

J is TRBJ2-3 and V is TRBV13; D possibly corresponds to TRBD1 (5 bases). The germline gives CDR1 PRHDT, CDR2 FYEKMQ (reference sequence). The ends were cut back, 6 bases at V and 0 bases at J, with 13 bases in the middle. The CDR3 runs 15 residues. The CDR3 loop is CASSSRQWSTDTQYF. DNA for the CDR3: TGTGCCAGCAGTTCCCGACAGTGGAGCACAGATACGCAGTATTTT.

V and J are TRBV5-1 and TRBJ2-3; 9 bases line up with TRBD2. J gave up 7 bases and V 0 bases, and 9 bases lay outside the gene matches. The CDR3 is 16 amino acids. CDR1 is SGHRS and CDR2 is YFSETQ in the germline V gene. CDR3 nucleotide sequence: TGCGCCAGCAGCTTGGTTTCGCTAGCGGGAAAGAATACGCAGTATTTT. Its protein is CASSLVSLAGKNTQYF.

The J gene is TRBJ2-7, the V gene TRBV12-3 or TRBV12-4; 7 nucleotides match TRBD2. V shed 2 bases, J shed 7 bases, and the junction held 8 bases outside the gene matches. This CDR3 is built from 14 residues. CDR3 sequence (DNA): TGTGCCAGCAGTTTAAGGCGGGAGACGGGAGAGCAGTACTTC. Protein product: CASSLRRETGEQYF.

V gene TRBV29-1 combines with J gene TRBJ2-5; D uncertain. Per the germline V gene, CDR1 is SQVTM and CDR2 is ANQGSEA. V gave up 6 bases and J gave up 4 bases, with 6 bases separating them. The CDR3 totals 10 residues. CDR3 coding DNA: TGCAGCGTAACGTCAGAGACCCAGTACTTC. Its protein is CSVTSETQYF.

The V gene is TRBV12-3 or TRBV12-4, the J gene TRBJ2-2; 8 bases are shared with TRBD2. The CDR3 has 16 amino acids. The V and J ends lost 6 bases and 7 bases, in that order; junction bases with no gene match: 13. CDR3 amino acids: CASSPNPGLGSGELFF. DNA for the CDR3: TGTGCCAGCAGCCCTAACCCGGGACTAGGGAGCGGGGAGCTGTTTTTT.

The chain uses TRBV6-1 and TRBJ1-2; D is possibly TRBD1 (5 bases). CDR1 is MNHNS, CDR2 SASEGT, per germline. The CDR3 length is 19 residues. V lost 5 bases to trimming and J lost 0 bases, with 25 bases between them. The CDR3, as DNA: TGTGCCAGCAGTCCCGGCCCAGGACACCTCGGCTTCTCTAACTATGGCTACACCTTC. This encodes CASSPGPGHLGFSNYGYTF.

This clonotype has more than one count but fewer than ten. This chain uses TRBV20-1 with TRBJ2-2, with a possible D match to TRBD1 (5 bases). Germline loops: CDR1 DFQATT, CDR2 SNEGSKA (reference sequence). Trimming shortened V by 0 bases and J by 5 bases, and 10 bases separated the two germline ends. The CDR3 runs to 14 residues. Written as DNA, the CDR3 is TGCAGTGCTAGAGATAGGGGAAGGACCGGGGAGCTGTTTTTT. Amino acid sequence: CSARDRGRTGELFF.

This clonotype was detected a few times. The chain employs TRBV20-1 and TRBJ2-7, with 8 nucleotides matching TRBD2. The CDR3 totals 16 residues. Looked up from germline, CDR1 is DFQATT and CDR2 is SNEGSKA (reference sequence). V shed 1 base and J 4 bases; nucleotides not matched to a gene: 12. CDR3 amino acids: CSARGGSGSLIYEQYF. The CDR3 DNA is TGCAGTGCTAGAGGGGGCAGCGGGAGCCTTATTTACGAGCAGTACTTC.

This chain connects TRBV12-3 or TRBV12-4 to TRBJ2-7; D not resolved. The CDR3 sequence is 13 residues long. The V and J ends lost 4 bases and 3 bases respectively, with 10 bases between them. The CDR3 reads CASSSDNYYEQYF. CDR3 sequence (DNA): TGTGCCAGCAGTTCAGACAATTACTACGAGCAGTACTTC.

This clonotype has more than one count but fewer than ten. The chain recombines TRBV6-7 with TRBJ2-1, with TRBD2 matching over 8 bases. TRBV6-7 is labeled an ORF, and its function is uncertain. The V and J ends lost 2 bases and 3 bases, in that order; junction bases with no gene match: 6. The CDR3 is made up of 16 amino acids. In DNA form, the CDR3 reads TGTGCCAGCAGTTACACACTAGCGGTCCTCTACAATGAGCAGTTCTTC. Translation: CASSYTLAVLYNEQFF.

This clonotype was observed a handful of times. This chain links TRBV10-2 with TRBJ2-1; 11 nucleotides match TRBD2. CDR3 length: 15 residues. V was pared by 6 bases and J by 6 bases, with 7 bases of the junction left unmatched. Germline V gene data show CDR1 as WSHSY and CDR2 as SAAADI. CDR3 bases: TGCGCCAGCAGAACCGGGACTAGCGGTCTCAATGAGCAGTTCTTC. Translation: CASRTGTSGLNEQFF.

This clonotype was observed many times. The V call is TRBV20-1, the J call TRBJ2-7; D is perhaps TRBD1 (6 bases). CDR1 DFQATT and CDR2 SNEGSKA come from the germline V gene (reference sequence). The CDR3 extends over 14 amino acids. V was shortened by 0 bases and J by 4 bases, with 13 bases between the two germline ends. In DNA, the CDR3 is TGCAGTGCTAGAGATTTTCAGGGGATTTACGAGCAGTACTTC. Protein: CSARDFQGIYEQYF.

The chain recombines TRBV12-3 or TRBV12-4 with TRBJ2-7; 16 nucleotides match TRBD2. CDR3 length: 13 amino acids. After removal of 5 bases from V and 11 bases from J, the junction contained 3 bases not matched to a gene. The CDR3 nucleotides are TGTGCCAGCAGTCCAGGGACTAGCGGGGGGGAGTACTTC. This codes for CASSPGTSGGEYF.

This clonotype was counted between two and nine times. The chain couples TRBV5-1 to TRBJ2-5, with TRBD2 matching 7 bases. In germline, CDR1 is SGHRS, CDR2 YFSETQ. There are 15 residues in the CDR3. The ends lost 7 bases at V and 1 base at J; junction bases unmatched: 10. The CDR3: CASGTTPAFQETQYF. As DNA, the CDR3 is TGCGCCAGCGGGACTACCCCGGCGTTCCAAGAGACCCAGTACTTC.

The J gene is TRBJ2-2, the V gene TRBV7-9, with TRBD2 matching 9 bases. V shed 2 bases and J 4 bases; nucleotides not matched to a gene: 5. This CDR3 contains 16 residues. CDR1 is SEHNR and CDR2 is FQNEAQ in the germline V gene (reference sequence). CDR3 coding DNA: TGTGCCAGCAGCTTATTTCTAGCGGGGACCACCGGGGAGCTGTTTTTT. Its translation: CASSLFLAGTTGELFF.